The present TCR beta chain was sequenced within a study of T cell repertoires in cytomegalovirus infection. One entry per CDR3 protein results from TCRdb running MiXCR on the reads. The sample lists about 310,000 distinct CDR3 sequences; about a sixth were seen once. The sequenced sample consisted of PBMCs. This receptor was obtained from a human donor in good health (CMV status not recorded). Some clones in this sample may be carry-over from other donors' samples.

The CDR3 nucleotides read TGTGCCAGCCTACCGGCCCCGGGGGACACCGGGGAGCTGTTTTTT. This sequence encodes CASLPAPGDTGELFF. This rearrangement joins TRBV28 to TRBJ2-2; perhaps TRBD2 as D (6 bases). This CDR3 has 15 residues. V lost 8 bases, J lost 3 bases, and 16 bases lay in between. Looked up from germline, CDR1 is MDHEN and CDR2 is SYDVKM.